This T cell receptor (beta chain) derives from a study of CD8 T cells in Susac syndrome. RNA was extracted with the RNeasy kit, and a quantity of roughly 0.45 to 1 ug was reverse transcribed using random hexamers. The authors amplified TCR beta CDR3 across 54 Vbeta and 13 Jbeta using immunoSEQ multiplex PCR. TCRdb reprocessed the immunoSEQ multiplex PCR reads with MiXCR, giving one entry per CDR3 protein. Here the sample spans approximately 140,000 distinct CDR3 sequences, 85% to 95% being singletons. Germline CDR1 DFQATT, CDR2 SNEGSKA (reference sequence). This CDR3 is 18 amino acids long. V gave up 6 bases and J gave up 6 bases; unmatched junction bases: 20.

The source material was CD8+ T cells from PBMCs. The chain couples TRBV20-1 to TRBJ2-1; 10 nucleotides line up with TRBD2. This receptor was obtained from a human donor in good health. CDR3 amino acids: CSATRQGISGRMGNEQFF. The CDR3 region has the DNA TGCAGTGCCACACGACAGGGCATTAGCGGGAGGATGGGCAATGAGCAGTTCTTC.